Listed below are T cell receptor beta chains from one sample, sequenced in a study of blood T cell repertoires in COVID-19. The protocol was immunoSEQ multiplex PCR, while the TCRdb copy is restricted to in-frame clones and leaves out a portion. The sample has about 240,000 clones; more than 75% are singletons. Sequences were obtained from peripheral blood. The receptors stem from a woman in her seventies with active or convalescent COVID-19. The CDR3 runs from the conserved cysteine through the conserved F or W. D genes are given only for firm matches. Clone size is given for some rows only: seen once, a few or many times, or a class if the clone is expanded.

TRBV7-2,.,TRBJ2-7,TRBD2,TGTGCCAGCAGCTTGACTAGCGGGGAGGGCTACGAGCAGTACTTC,CASSLTSGEGYEQYF
TRBV7-9,once,TRBJ1-3,TRBD1,TGTGCCAGCAGCTTAGGGACAGGGTCTGGAAACACCATATATTTT,CASSLGTGSGNTIYF
TRBV10-1,.,TRBJ2-7,.,TGCGCCAGCAGCGGTGACATGAGTTGGCCGTCCTACGAGCAGTACTTC,CASSGDMSWPSYEQYF
TRBV14,.,TRBJ2-7,.,TGTGCCAGCAGGAAACGACGGACAGCCCAGATCCACATTGCCTACGAGCAGTACTTC,CASRKRRTAQIHIAYEQYF
TRBV14,once,TRBJ1-2,.,TGTGCCAGCAGCCAGCCGGACAGCCTTTATGGCTACACCTTC,CASSQPDSLYGYTF
TRBV5-5,.,TRBJ2-2,TRBD1,TGTGCCAGCAGTTTAACAGGGGGGAACACCGGGGAGCTGTTTTTT,CASSLTGGNTGELFF
TRBV5-8,.,TRBJ2-3,.,TGTGCCAGCACCCCCCTGGAGGGAACTTCCACAGATACGCAGTATTTT,CASTPLEGTSTDTQYF
TRBV24-1,.,TRBJ1-2,TRBD1,TGTGCCACCAGTGACCCCGGGACAGCACCCGGCTACACCTTC,CATSDPGTAPGYTF
TRBV10-3,.,TRBJ1-1,TRBD1,TGTGCCATCAGTGAGGACAGGGGAGTTGGTCTCACTGAAGCTTTCTTT,CAISEDRGVGLTEAFF
TRBV21-1,.,TRBJ2-2,.,TGTGCCAGCAGCCCACGCGGGGGAACCGGGGAGCTGTTTTTT,CASSPRGGTGELFF
TRBV5-1,.,TRBJ1-5,.,TGCGCCAGCAGCTTGGACAGTACAAGCAATCAGCCCCAGCATTTT,CASSLDSTSNQPQHF
TRBV11-2,.,TRBJ1-3,.,TGTGCCAGCAGCTCAGAAGGCCTCGGGGGATCTGGAAACACCATATATTTT,CASSSEGLGGSGNTIYF
TRBV5-1,.,TRBJ1-5,TRBD1,TGCGCCAGCAGTCCCGGGACAGGGGACAAGCCCCAGCATTTT,CASSPGTGDKPQHF
TRBV6-5,once,TRBJ1-2,TRBD1,TGTGCCAGCAGATTAGACAGGGCCTATGGCTACACCTTC,CASRLDRAYGYTF
TRBV7-2,.,TRBJ2-7,.,TGTGCCAGCACCCTTAGTAGGGGCTACGAGCAGTACTTC,CASTLSRGYEQYF
TRBV7-9,.,TRBJ1-1,.,TGTGCCAGCGGGCGAATGAACACTGAAGCTTTCTTT,CASGRMNTEAFF
TRBV18,.,TRBJ1-4,.,TGTGCCAGCTCACCGCCCACAGGGCGATCTAATGAAAAACTGTTTTTT,CASSPPTGRSNEKLFF
TRBV3-1/TRBV3-2,.,TRBJ1-4,.,TGTGCCAGCAGCTCGCGCGGGACGAGTGAAAAACTGTTTTTT,CASSSRGTSEKLFF
TRBV6-5,.,TRBJ1-2,.,TGTGCCAGCAGTTACAACGGGGGCTACACCTTC,CASSYNGGYTF
TRBV12-3/TRBV12-4,once,TRBJ1-2,.,TGTGCCAGCAGCCCATGGGCAGGGGAAGGCTACACCTTC,CASSPWAGEGYTF
TRBV7-8,.,TRBJ1-1,.,TGTGCCAGCAGCTTGGGCTTAAGGATTATGAACACTGAAGCTTTCTTT,CASSLGLRIMNTEAFF
TRBV5-1,.,TRBJ2-2,TRBD1,TGCGCCAGCAGCCGGGGACAGGTTAGCGCCGGGGAGCTGTTTTTT,CASSRGQVSAGELFF
TRBV2,.,TRBJ1-2,TRBD1,TGTGCCAGTACGATAGACAGGGTAGCTAACTATGGCTACACCTTC,CASTIDRVANYGYTF
TRBV9,.,TRBJ1-5,.,TGTGCCAGCAGCGTCGGCCAGGGGAATCAGCCCCAGCATTTT,CASSVGQGNQPQHF
TRBV25-1,.,TRBJ1-2,.,TGTGCCAGCAGTGAAGGGGGGGCAGGGGAAGGCTACACCTTC,CASSEGGAGEGYTF
TRBV10-1,.,TRBJ2-2,.,TGCGCCAGCAGTGCGGACTCCCCCACCGGGGAGCTGTTTTTT,CASSADSPTGELFF
TRBV5-1,.,TRBJ2-1,TRBD1,TGCGCCAGCAGCTTCGCTTCGGGACAGCCTGAGCAGTTCTTC,CASSFASGQPEQFF
TRBV9,once,TRBJ2-1,TRBD2,TGTGCCAGCATAAGGGCGCCTAGCGGGGACTACAATGAGCAGTTCTTC,CASIRAPSGDYNEQFF
TRBV6-5,.,TRBJ1-5,.,TGTGCCAGCAGTTTAGCCCCAGGGAATCAGCCCCAGCATTTT,CASSLAPGNQPQHF
TRBV25-1,.,TRBJ1-1,.,TGTGCCAGCAGCCCTCTCGGCAGGGTGAACACTGAAGCTTTCTTT,CASSPLGRVNTEAFF
TRBV7-9,.,TRBJ2-1,.,TGTGCCAGCAGCTCCCCCGAAACAGGTGTAAATGAGCAGTTCTTC,CASSSPETGVNEQFF
TRBV27,.,TRBJ2-1,TRBD1,TGTGCCAGCTCCCAGGGGGTATTCAATGAGCAGTTCTTC,CASSQGVFNEQFF
TRBV5-1,.,TRBJ1-5,TRBD1,TGCGCCAGCAGCTTCGACAGGGGGCCCAATCAGCCCCAGCATTTT,CASSFDRGPNQPQHF
TRBV29-1,.,TRBJ2-7,TRBD1,TGCAGCGTTGTCCCTTTTGGACAGGGCCTGAGGGAGCAGTACTTC,CSVVPFGQGLREQYF
TRBV2,.,TRBJ2-7,.,TGTGCCAGCCCTTCTGGCGGGGTACCCTACGAGCAGTACTTC,CASPSGGVPYEQYF
TRBV18,.,TRBJ2-3,.,TGTGCCAGCTCACCAGGGGCCTCCACAGATACGCAGTATTTT,CASSPGASTDTQYF